One and the same sample provided the 17 T cell receptor beta chains below, sequenced in a study of blood T cell repertoires in COVID-19. Clones were read by immunoSEQ multiplex PCR, and TCRdb kept only the in-frame ones, dropping some. The sample lists 150,000 to 200,000 clones, about 87% occurring once. Sequencing was performed on peripheral blood. The receptor source for this set is a man aged 60 to 69 with acute or convalescent COVID-19.

The chain uses TRBV5-6 and TRBJ1-1, with 10 nucleotides matching TRBD1. This CDR3 is 13 amino acids long. Per the germline V gene, CDR1 is SGHDT and CDR2 is YYEEEE. The trim removed 0 bases at V and 10 bases at J, leaving 3 bases unmatched. The CDR3 nucleotides are TGTGCCAGCAGCTTGGGACAGGGGGCTGGAGCTTTCTTT. Its protein product is CASSLGQGAGAFF.

A single count supports this clone. V is TRBV6-2 or TRBV6-3 and J is TRBJ1-1; TRBD1 aligns across 9 bases. CDR1 is MNHEY, CDR2 SVGEGT, per germline. The CDR3 loop spans 15 amino acids. J gave up 3 bases and V 4 bases, and 6 bases lay outside the gene matches. For the CDR3, the DNA is TGTGCCAGCAGTTCCTTGACAGGGGGACACACTGAAGCTTTCTTT. Amino acids: CASSSLTGGHTEAFF.

The V call is TRBV6-1, the J call TRBJ2-5; D uncertain. V was cut by 3 bases and J by 2 bases, with 10 bases left in between. The CDR3 is made up of 14 amino acids. Germline CDR1 reads MNHNS; CDR2 reads SASEGT. CDR3 in amino acids: CASSEASMQETQYF. The CDR3 bases are TGTGCCAGCAGTGAGGCAAGTATGCAAGAGACCCAGTACTTC.

The chain carries TRBV27 and TRBJ2-3; 14 nucleotides align to TRBD2. After removal of 2 bases from V and 4 bases from J, the junction contained 5 bases not matched to a gene. The CDR3 loop spans 17 amino acids. The V gene's germline CDR1 is MNHEY and CDR2 SMNVEV (reference sequence). The CDR3 protein is CASSLGTSGSGADTQYF. As DNA, the CDR3 is TGTGCCAGCAGTTTAGGGACTAGCGGGAGCGGTGCAGATACGCAGTATTTT.

The chain combines TRBV4-2 with TRBJ1-1; no reliable D call. Trimming took 0 bases from V and 1 from J, leaving 6 bases between them. The germline gives CDR1 LGHNA, CDR2 YNFKEQ. CDR3 length: 14 amino acids. This CDR3 reads CASSQERQNTEAFF. CDR3 coding DNA: TGTGCCAGCAGCCAAGAGAGGCAGAACACTGAAGCTTTCTTT.

The CDR3 nucleotides read TGCGCCAGCAGCGACAGGGGGCATACTGAAGCTTTCTTT. The encoded protein is CASSDRGHTEAFF. The V and J genes are TRBV5-1 and TRBJ1-1, with TRBD1 identical over 10 bases. The CDR3 contains 13 residues. The V segment lost 4 bases and the J segment 5 bases; nucleotides outside the gene matches: 2. Germline assignment: CDR1 SGHRS and CDR2 YFSETQ.

The rearrangement uses TRBV5-4 and TRBJ1-1, with D perhaps matching TRBD1 (6 bases). The CDR3 runs 13 residues. CDR1 and CDR2 (germline): SGHNT, YYREEE (reference sequence). Trimming cost V 4 bases and J 7 bases, with 14 bases left between them. The CDR3 spells CASSATGTNEAFF. In nucleotides, the CDR3 is TGTGCCAGCAGCGCGACCGGGACAAATGAAGCTTTCTTT.

The rearrangement links TRBV6-2 or TRBV6-3 to TRBJ1-4, with D possibly being TRBD1 (5 bases). From germline, CDR1 is MNHEY and CDR2 SVGEGT. V dropped 6 bases and J dropped 10 bases, with 12 bases sitting between them. The CDR3 spans 12 residues. This CDR3 is CASSQDNGKLFF. CDR3 DNA: TGTGCCAGCAGCCAGGACAACGGAAAACTGTTTTTT.

The chain recombines TRBV10-3 with TRBJ1-2, with 7 bases that match TRBD1. The CDR3 is made up of 14 amino acids. Germline V gene data show CDR1 as ENHRY and CDR2 as SYGVKD. V lost 3 bases to trimming and J lost 1 base; unmatched junction nucleotides: 2. Here the CDR3 reads CAISDQGGNYGYTF. The CDR3 DNA reads TGTGCCATCAGTGATCAGGGGGGTAACTATGGCTACACCTTC.

J is TRBJ1-2 and V is TRBV9; D possibly corresponds to TRBD1 (5 bases). The V and J ends lost 0 bases and 3 bases respectively, with 9 bases between them. The CDR3 length is 14 residues. Per the germline V gene, CDR1 is SGDLS and CDR2 is YYNGEE. CDR3 region: CASSVAGSDYGYTF. The CDR3, as DNA: TGTGCCAGCAGCGTAGCAGGGTCTGACTATGGCTACACCTTC.

The chain couples TRBV5-6 to TRBJ1-1; 9 nucleotides line up with TRBD1. CDR1 and CDR2 (germline): SGHDT, YYEEEE. CDR3 length equals 14 residues. V trimming: 3 bases; J trimming: 7 bases; junction bases outside the gene matches: 7. CDR3 DNA: TGTGCCAGCAGCTACGGGACAGGGCCCATTGAAGCTTTCTTT. Amino acid sequence: CASSYGTGPIEAFF. The variable domain in full, completed from reference TRBV5-6 and TRBJ1-1, reads DAGVTQSPTHLIKTRGQQVTLRCSPKSGHDTVSWYQQALGQGPQFIFQYYEEEERQRGNFPDRFSGHQFPNYSSELNVNALLLGDSALYLCASSYGTGPIEAFFGQGTRLTVV.

The chain uses TRBV30 and TRBJ2-7; D gene uncertain. CDR1 GTSNPN and CDR2 SVGIG come from the germline V gene (reference sequence). Trimming removed 2 bases from V and 1 base from J, with 15 bases in between. CDR3 length equals 15 residues. CDR3 sequence: CAWSSLPSNSYEQYV. DNA of the CDR3: TGTGCCTGGAGTTCGCTCCCGAGTAATTCCTACGAGCAGTACGTC.

The sample holds one count of this clone. This chain uses TRBV5-4 with TRBJ2-5, with 7 nucleotides matching TRBD2. The germline CDR1 and CDR2 sequences are SGHNT and YYREEE (reference sequence). V was clipped by 4 bases and J by 4 bases; unmatched bases: 7. This CDR3 has 14 residues. The CDR3 is CASSAIPSGETQYF. DNA of the CDR3: TGTGCCAGCAGCGCCATCCCTAGCGGAGAGACCCAGTACTTC.

The chain is built from TRBV3-1 (or the pseudogene TRBV3-2) and TRBJ2-5, with 7 bases lining up with TRBD2. The CDR3 is made up of 15 amino acids. Unmatched junction bases numbered 10, after V lost 2 bases and J lost 7 bases. Germline CDR1 reads LGHDT; CDR2 reads YNNKEL (reference sequence). CDR3 nucleotides: TGTGCCAGCAGCCAACCTAACCGGGGGGTTCGGACCCAGTACTTC. Protein product: CASSQPNRGVRTQYF.

V gene TRBV18 combines with J gene TRBJ2-6; a possible D gene is TRBD2 (5 bases). V was pared by 4 bases and J by 0 bases, with 10 bases between. The CDR3 runs to 16 residues. Germline V gene data show CDR1 as KGHSH and CDR2 as LQKENI. The CDR3 is CASSHLSGSGANVLTF. Written as DNA, the CDR3 is TGTGCCAGCTCACACCTCAGCGGCTCTGGGGCCAACGTCCTGACTTTC.

The rearrangement links TRBV5-1 to TRBJ2-2; no reliable D call. V was shortened by 6 bases and J by 1 base, with 16 bases between the two germline ends. The CDR3 contains 16 residues. From germline, CDR1 is SGHRS and CDR2 YFSETQ. CDR3 DNA: TGCGCCAGCACCGGAACTAATCTTATGAACACCGGGGAGCTGTTTTTT. Protein product: CASTGTNLMNTGELFF.

This clone was seen just once. This clone may be a read error of a much larger clone one base away. The gene calls are TRBV9 and TRBJ1-1, with D unclear. V dropped 4 bases and J dropped 1 base, with 5 bases sitting between them. The CDR3 covers 12 residues. Germline CDR1 reads SGDLS; CDR2 reads YYNGEE. The CDR3 bases are TGTGCCAGCAGCCCGGGGAACACTGAAGCTTTCTTT. Its translation: CASSPGNTEAFF.